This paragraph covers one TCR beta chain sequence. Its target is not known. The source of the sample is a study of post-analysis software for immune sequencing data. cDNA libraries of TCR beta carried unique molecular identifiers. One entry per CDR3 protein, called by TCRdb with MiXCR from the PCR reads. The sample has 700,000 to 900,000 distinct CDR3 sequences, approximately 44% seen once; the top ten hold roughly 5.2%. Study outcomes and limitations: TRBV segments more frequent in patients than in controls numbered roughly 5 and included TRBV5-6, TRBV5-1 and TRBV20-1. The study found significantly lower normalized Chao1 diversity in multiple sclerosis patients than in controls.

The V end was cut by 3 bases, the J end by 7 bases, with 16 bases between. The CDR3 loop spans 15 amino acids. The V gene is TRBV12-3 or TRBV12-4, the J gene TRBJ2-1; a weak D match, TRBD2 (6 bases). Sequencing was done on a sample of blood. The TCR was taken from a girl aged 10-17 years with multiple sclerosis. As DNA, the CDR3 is TGTGCCAGCAGTTTGGTTGTGGGGGGTCGGAATGAGCAGTTCTTC. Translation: CASSLVVGGRNEQFF.